One TCR beta chain is described in this entry. Original processing notes: Amplification of reference gene primers provided the estimated nucleated cell counts. This table comes from immunoSEQ multiplex PCR, and its TCRdb copy is limited to in-frame clones, with some not included. That table gives V, J and clone size, and the DNA gave D and trimming. This table holds tens of thousands of clones, 65% to 85% found once. These data originate in a study of blood T cell repertoires in COVID-19. Study information: Acute-phase and convalescent COVID-19 samples originated in the United States, Italy and Spain. Nucleic acid was either cDNA or gDNA, and it came from T cells, B-cell-depleted T cells, or PBMCs.

The CDR3 is 16 residues long. The V and J ends lost 0 bases and 4 bases, in that order; junction bases with no gene match: 9. The germline V gene encodes CDR1 LNHDA and CDR2 SQIVND (reference sequence). The receptor's source is an elderly man with active or convalescent COVID-19. The sequencing input was peripheral blood. The V gene is TRBV19, the J gene TRBJ2-7, with 7 bases identical to TRBD2. The CDR3 sequence is CASSIDRASGSYEQYF. For the CDR3, the DNA is TGTGCCAGTAGTATAGATCGGGCTAGCGGCTCTTACGAGCAGTACTTC. Full variable domain (missing parts from reference TRBV19 and TRBJ2-7): DGGITQSPKYLFRKEGQNVTLSCEQNLNHDAMYWYRQDPGQGLRLIYYSQIVNDFQKGDIAEGYSVSREKKESFPLTVTSAQKNPTAFYLCASSIDRASGSYEQYFGPGTRLTVT.